A single sample gave rise to the 10 T cell receptor beta chains below, sequenced in a study of blood T cell repertoires in COVID-19. Data came from immunoSEQ multiplex PCR; TCRdb stores just in-frame clones and leaves some out. The repertoire holds more than 65,000 clones, with under 95% as singletons. The sequenced sample was peripheral blood. The receptors come from a human donor in a cohort sampled during active COVID-19.

The rearrangement uses TRBV5-1 and TRBJ1-2, with unresolved D. Germline loops: CDR1 SGHRS, CDR2 YFSETQ. The CDR3 has 12 residues. V lost 4 bases and J lost 6, with 10 bases in between. CDR3 DNA sequence: TGCGCCAGCAGCCAGCCCGGGAATGGCTACACCTTC. Its protein is CASSQPGNGYTF.

The V gene is TRBV27, the J gene TRBJ2-7; D perhaps matches TRBD2 (6 bases). The germline V gene encodes CDR1 MNHEY and CDR2 SMNVEV (reference sequence). The ends were cut back, 2 bases at V and 5 bases at J, with 16 bases in the middle. The CDR3 has 15 residues. For the CDR3, the DNA is TGTGCCAGCAGTTTAGGAGGGGCTCGGGCCCACGAGCAGTACTTC. It specifies CASSLGGARAHEQYF.

J is TRBJ2-7 and V is TRBV5-6, with D uncertain. The CDR3 is made up of 12 amino acids. Germline assignment: CDR1 SGHDT and CDR2 YYEEEE. V was shortened by 4 bases and J by 4 bases, with 9 bases between the two germline ends. CDR3 sequence: CASSRTDYEQYF. CDR3 nucleotides: TGTGCCAGCAGCCGTACTGATTACGAGCAGTACTTC.

J is TRBJ2-7 and V is TRBV18; 8 nucleotides line up with TRBD1. The germline CDR1 and CDR2 sequences are KGHSH and LQKENI. Unmatched junction bases numbered 6, after V lost 4 bases and J lost 4 bases. The CDR3 extends over 14 amino acids. The CDR3 protein is CASSLDRAAYEQYF. CDR3 nucleotides: TGTGCCAGCTCACTGGACAGGGCCGCTTACGAGCAGTACTTC.

The chain recombines TRBV5-8 with TRBJ1-1, with TRBD1 matching over 9 bases. Trimming took 2 bases from V and 7 from J; bases not matched to a gene: 9. This CDR3 has 15 residues. Germline V CDR1 and CDR2: SGHTS, YDEGEE. The CDR3 coding sequence is TGTGCCAGCAGCTTAACGGGACAGGGTAGGAATGAAGCTTTCTTT. Residues: CASSLTGQGRNEAFF.

This clone appeared a single time. The gene calls are TRBV12-3 or TRBV12-4 and TRBJ2-7; D is unclear. The CDR3 contains 12 residues. The germline V and J ends were trimmed by 3 bases and 6 bases, with 9 bases remaining between them. This chain's CDR3 is CASSFPRREQYF. CDR3 nucleotide sequence: TGTGCCAGCAGTTTCCCGCGTCGCGAGCAGTACTTC.

The chain uses TRBV7-2 and TRBJ1-1, with 7 bases fitting TRBD1. The CDR3 is 17 amino acids. Per germline, CDR1 SGHTA and CDR2 FQGNSA. V shed 5 bases, J shed 3 bases, and the junction held 15 bases outside the gene matches. CDR3 region: CASSTQVGGQRDTEAFF. The CDR3 bases are TGTGCCAGCAGCACCCAAGTCGGGGGACAGAGGGACACTGAAGCTTTCTTT.

This chain joins TRBV4-2 and TRBJ2-6, with TRBD1 matching 8 bases. The CDR3 consists of 17 residues. In germline, CDR1 is LGHNA, CDR2 YNFKEQ. V dropped 4 bases and J dropped 0; count of bases not matched to a gene: 5. CDR3 nucleotides: TGTGCCAGCAGCCCGGACAGGGCCAACTCTGGGGCCAACGTCCTGACTTTC. Its translation is CASSPDRANSGANVLTF.

The chain couples TRBV4-3 to TRBJ1-1, with 8 bases lining up with TRBD1. Per the germline V gene, CDR1 is LGHNA and CDR2 is YSLEER. J lost 5 bases, V lost 0 bases, and 8 bases had no gene match. The CDR3 runs 16 residues. DNA for the CDR3: TGCGCCAGCAGCCAAGACCCAGGGGGCGGGGGTACTGAAGCTTTCTTT. Its translation: CASSQDPGGGGTEAFF.

This chain connects TRBV6-1 to TRBJ2-7, with 9 bases identical to TRBD1. The CDR3 is made up of 15 amino acids. J lost 3 bases, V lost 1 base, and 4 bases had no gene match. Germline V CDR1 and CDR2: MNHNS, SASEGT. CDR3 DNA: TGTGCCAGCAGTGAAGAAGAGACAGGGGGCTACGAGCAGTACTTC. It specifies CASSEEETGGYEQYF.